The sequence of this T cell receptor beta chain was determined in a study of control samples from healthy donors and cancer patients. Using immunoSEQ multiplex PCR, the repertoire was profiled, and TCRdb retains in-frame clones only, with some absent. The top ten clones hold approximately 14% of a sample with about 84,000 clones, about nine tenths of them seen once. The V end lost 3 bases, the J end lost 2 bases, and 4 bases lay between the germline ends. CDR3 size: 13 residues. Per the germline V gene, CDR1 is MDHEN and CDR2 is SYDVKM. V is TRBV28 and J is TRBJ2-2; D remains ambiguous. Input material: blood. The clonotype originates from a man aged 25 to 40 in good health. CDR3 nucleotides: TGTGCCAGCAGTTTCAGCAACACCGGGGAGCTGTTTTTT. Its translation is CASSFSNTGELFF.